The 16 T cell receptor beta chains reported below all come from one sample, sequenced in a study of HIV-infected patients and healthy controls. Roughly three months, about 14 weeks, into antiretroviral therapy, follow-up blood was collected. No cell fractionation was done, so the repertoire covers all unsorted peripheral blood T cells. Reverse transcription used roughly 480 ng RNA and constant-region primers for alpha and beta. Each of the alpha and beta chains got its own library through chain-specific third strand synthesis with indices. TCRdb re-called the 5' RACE reads with MiXCR, one entry per CDR3 protein. The table includes approximately 6,100 distinct CDR3 sequences, about 8.7% detected once. Sample: blood, taken during antiretroviral therapy. Receptors originate from an adult with HIV infection.

This clonotype was counted ten times or more. The chain employs TRBV20-1 and TRBJ2-3; 12 bases map to TRBD2. The junction had 6 bases not matched to a gene; V was cut back by 3 bases and J by 5 bases. The V gene's germline CDR1 is DFQATT and CDR2 SNEGSKA (reference sequence). The CDR3 runs to 15 residues. CDR3 amino acids: CSASQLAGGGDTQYF. CDR3 nucleotides: TGCAGTGCTAGCCAACTAGCGGGGGGAGGAGATACGCAGTATTTT.

By sample share, this clonotype is medium-sized (0.01 to 0.1%). V and J are TRBV6-5 and TRBJ2-1, with TRBD2 identical over 16 bases. CDR1 MNHEY and CDR2 SVGAGI come from the germline V gene. This CDR3 is 15 amino acids long. Losses at the gene ends were 5 bases for V and 14 bases for J; bases not matched to a gene: 9. CDR3 residues: CASSPQLGLAGGEFF. Written as DNA, the CDR3 is TGTGCCAGCAGTCCGCAATTGGGACTAGCGGGAGGGGAGTTCTTC.

At least ten counts were recorded for this clonotype. The rearrangement links TRBV5-5 to TRBJ2-7; D unclear. The CDR3 contains 13 residues. In germline, CDR1 is SGHKS, CDR2 YYEKEE (reference sequence). Trimming left V 0 bases short and J 3 bases short, with 7 bases between. CDR3 loop: CASSLGGVYEQYF. In DNA form, the CDR3 reads TGTGCCAGCAGCTTGGGCGGAGTCTACGAGCAGTACTTC.

This clonotype is categorized as medium-sized. This rearrangement joins TRBV27 to TRBJ1-1; D is unresolved. The CDR3 has 13 residues. From germline, CDR1 is MNHEY and CDR2 SMNVEV (reference sequence). The germline V and J ends were trimmed by 6 bases and 0 bases, with 8 bases remaining between them. As DNA, the CDR3 is TGTGCCAGCAGGATGACACTGAACACTGAAGCTTTCTTT. It translates to CASRMTLNTEAFF.

This rearrangement joins TRBV14 to TRBJ2-1; 7 bases fit TRBD2. The trim removed 0 bases at V and 8 bases at J, leaving 10 bases unmatched. CDR1 SGHDN and CDR2 FVKESK come from the germline V gene. This CDR3 has 16 residues. The CDR3 sequence is CASSQEGGNLLDEQFF. The CDR3 DNA reads as TGTGCCAGCAGCCAAGAGGGGGGGAACCTCCTTGATGAGCAGTTCTTC.

The chain couples TRBV30 to TRBJ2-5; TRBD2 matches at 10 bases. Germline loops: CDR1 GTSNPN, CDR2 SVGIG (reference sequence). The CDR3 extends over 15 amino acids. Germline trimming cut 8 bases from V and 3 bases from J; bases unmatched to any gene: 12. CDR3 coding DNA: TGTGCCCGCCGGGCAGACCTAGCGGGGGAAGAGACCCAGTACTTC. Its translation is CARRADLAGEETQYF.

The chain combines TRBV6-6 with TRBJ2-7; 8 bases fit TRBD1. The CDR3 sequence is 14 residues long. V was pared by 6 bases and J by 0 bases, with 4 bases of the junction left unmatched. Looked up from germline, CDR1 is MNHNY and CDR2 is SVGAGI (reference sequence). As DNA, the CDR3 is TGTGCCAGCAGAGAGGACAGGGTCTCCTACGAGCAGTACTTC. Encoded protein: CASREDRVSYEQYF.

Sample share makes this clonotype medium-sized. J is TRBJ2-3 and V is TRBV7-9, with D possibly matching TRBD1 (5 bases). This CDR3 is 16 amino acids long. Per the germline V gene, CDR1 is SEHNR and CDR2 is FQNEAQ (reference sequence). The ends were cut back, 5 bases at V and 2 bases at J, with 17 bases in the middle. CDR3 residues: CASSPEDTYNTDTQYF. The CDR3, as DNA: TGTGCCAGCAGCCCCGAGGACACCTACAACACAGATACGCAGTATTTT.

In its sample, this clonotype was seen once. One base away lies a much larger clone, so this may be a sequencing read error. This chain links TRBV27 with TRBJ1-1, with TRBD1 matching 9 bases. Germline V CDR1 and CDR2: MNHEY, SMNVEV (reference sequence). The CDR3 consists of 15 residues. Germline trimming cut 7 bases from V and 11 bases from J; bases unmatched to any gene: 17. CDR3 in DNA: TGTGCCAGCATCCCAACAGGGGGCGAGGGTGCGAAGGCTTTCTTT. This codes for CASIPTGGEGAKAFF.

This clonotype was observed a single time. A read error may be the cause here, since a much bigger clone is one base away. Because the CDR3 is missing its conserved closing phenylalanine or tryptophan, this is likely a read error. This CDR3 reads CASSRAQADTQYL. Written as DNA, the CDR3 is TGTGCCAGCAGCCGGGCCCAGGCAGATACGCAGTATCTT. The genes are TRBV3-1 and TRBJ2-3; no clear D gene. V lost 4 bases, J lost 4 bases, and 9 bases lay in between. This CDR3 spans 13 amino acids. From germline, CDR1 is LGHDT and CDR2 YNNKEL (reference sequence).

Remarks on this clonotype: A much larger clone differs from this one at a single base, so this may be a read error. Lacking the conserved final phenylalanine or tryptophan, this CDR3 likely reflects a read error. DNA of the CDR3: TGTGCCAGCAGCTCCTTGCCGGGACAGGGGAACACCGGGGAGCTGTTTCTT. Translating it yields CASSSLPGQGNTGELFL. The chain uses TRBV13 and TRBJ2-2; 9 positions agree with TRBD1. This CDR3 has 17 residues. CDR1 and CDR2 (germline): PRHDT, FYEKMQ (reference sequence). V dropped 4 bases and J dropped 1; count of bases not matched to a gene: 7.

This chain uses TRBV18 with TRBJ2-3; D is possibly TRBD1 (5 bases). The germline CDR1 and CDR2 sequences are KGHSH and LQKENI. V lost 1 base and J 1 base, leaving 21 bases between the germline ends. This CDR3 has 19 amino acids. The CDR3 DNA reads as TGTGCCAGCTCACCACTGGCAGGATCAGGGAAATTTCGCACAGATACGCAGTATTTT. This gives the protein CASSPLAGSGKFRTDTQYF.

In this sample, this clonotype turned up many times. The chain employs TRBV10-2 and TRBJ1-1; possible D gene TRBD1, 5 bases. The germline V gene encodes CDR1 WSHSY and CDR2 SAAADI. Trimming removed 6 bases from V and 5 bases from J, with 13 bases in between. This CDR3 is 13 amino acids long. This chain's CDR3 is CASRTGLATEAFF. The CDR3 DNA follows: TGCGCCAGCAGAACAGGTTTGGCGACTGAAGCTTTCTTT.

This clonotype came up many times. The rearrangement uses TRBV19 and TRBJ1-5; 8 nucleotides line up with TRBD1. The CDR3 sequence is 14 residues long. After removal of 10 bases from V and 0 bases from J, the junction contained 5 bases not matched to a gene. In germline, CDR1 is LNHDA, CDR2 SQIVND (reference sequence). Here the CDR3 reads CATTGVNSNQPQHF. The CDR3, as DNA: TGTGCCACGACAGGGGTGAATAGCAATCAGCCCCAGCATTTT.

In its sample, this clonotype ranks as medium-sized (0.01 to 0.1%). The chain employs TRBV20-1 and TRBJ1-4; D not certain. CDR1 and CDR2 from the germline V gene are DFQATT and SNEGSKA (reference sequence). The CDR3 sequence is 14 residues long. With 3 bases removed from V and 10 bases from J, the gap between germline ends came to 18 bases. This CDR3 reads CSARTDYLSGKLFF. CDR3 in DNA: TGCAGTGCTAGGACCGACTACTTATCTGGAAAACTGTTTTTT.

V gene TRBV27 combines with J gene TRBJ2-7, with a possible D match to TRBD1 (5 bases). The CDR3 has 14 residues. Germline values: CDR1 MNHEY, CDR2 SMNVEV (reference sequence). V lost 3 bases and J lost 6, with 15 bases in between. In nucleotides, the CDR3 is TGTGCCAGCAGTTTGAGCAGGGTTTCCCGCGAGCAGTACTTC. Its protein is CASSLSRVSREQYF.